The clone carrying this TCR beta chain was seen ten or more times. What it binds is unknown. J gave up 0 bases and V 5 bases, and 15 bases lay outside the gene matches. The CDR3 consists of 18 residues. In germline, CDR1 is SGHAT, CDR2 FQNNGV. This specimen belongs to a study of Graves' ophthalmopathy and Graves' hyperthyroidism. Amplified material comprised TCR beta CDR3 regions derived from RNA transcripts. RT-PCR in the first round used HTBI primers; a second-round multiplex PCR followed. TCRdb called the multiplex PCR reads again in MiXCR, with one record for every CDR3 protein. The table shows 450,000 or so distinct CDR3 sequences, with around 14% occurring only once. PBMCs were density-gradient isolated from roughly 9.6 ml fresh blood. Study results and caveats: Blood shared most expanded thyroid clonotypes above 0.001 frequency.

This chain connects TRBV11-2 to TRBJ1-1; 7 bases are a match to TRBD1. This TCR was sampled from a woman aged 25 to 39 with Graves' ophthalmopathy. Sequencing input: blood. The CDR3 nucleotides read TGTGCCAGCAGCCTACGTCCCTACAGGGGTCCCATGAACACTGAAGCTTTCTTT. Amino acids: CASSLRPYRGPMNTEAFF.